Listed here are 23 T cell receptor beta chains from one sample, sequenced in a study of blood T cells in healthy people across ages. The use of a sample-barcoded 5' primer and a J-beta primer mix characterized a second PCR of about 7 to 12 cycles. TCRdb analysed the 5' RACE reads with MiXCR anew, one entry per CDR3 protein. This repertoire shows about 1,400,000 distinct CDR3 sequences, 35% to 45% found once; its top ten account for roughly 7.9%. Material: blood. The receptors stem from a woman aged 18 to 35 in good health.

V is TRBV7-9 and J is TRBJ2-7; D ambiguous. CDR1 and CDR2 (germline): SEHNR, FQNEAQ (reference sequence). The CDR3 has 14 amino acids. The V and J ends lost 5 bases and 2 bases respectively, with 13 bases between them. The DNA for the CDR3 is TGTGCCAGCAGCCGCGAGGCCTCTCCCTACGAGCAGTACTTC. Residues: CASSREASPYEQYF. The full variable domain, completed using reference TRBV7-9 and TRBJ2-7, is DTGVSQNPRHKITKRGQNVTFRCDPISEHNRLYWYRQTLGQGPEFLTYFQNEAQLEKSRLLSDRFSAERPKGSFSTLEIQRTEQGDSAMYLCASSREASPYEQYFGPGTRLTVT.

CDR3 region: CASSSPTNPGNIQYF. The CDR3, as DNA: TGTGCCAGCAGTTCCCCGACTAATCCTGGCAACATTCAGTACTTC. The V and J genes are TRBV6-5 and TRBJ2-4; D is possibly TRBD2 (5 bases). Germline V gives CDR1 MNHEY, CDR2 SVGAGI. Trimming shortened V by 4 bases and J by 7 bases, and 17 bases separated the two germline ends. This CDR3 comprises 15 residues.

V is TRBV7-2 and J is TRBJ2-4; unclear D gene. The germline CDR1 and CDR2 sequences are SGHTA and FQGNSA. Trimming took 6 bases from V and 9 from J, leaving 9 bases between them. The length of the CDR3 is 11 residues. The CDR3 nucleotides are TGTGCCAGCAGTACTTGGGGCATTCAGTACTTC. Translating it yields CASSTWGIQYF. The whole variable domain, remainder taken from reference TRBV7-2 and TRBJ2-4, is GAGVSQSPSNKVTEKGKDVELRCDPISGHTALYWYRQSLGQGLEFLIYFQGNSAPDKSGLPSDRFSAERTGGSVSTLTIQRTQQEDSAVYLCASSTWGIQYFGAGTRLSVL.

This chain uses TRBV27 with TRBJ1-2; 9 positions agree with TRBD1. Germline trimming cut 5 bases from V and 2 bases from J; bases unmatched to any gene: 6. The CDR3 runs 15 residues. Germline CDR1 is MNHEY and CDR2 is SMNVEV (reference sequence). CDR3 nucleotide sequence: TGTGCCAGCAGTCCCGGGGACAGGGAGAACTATGGCTACACCTTC. Encoded protein: CASSPGDRENYGYTF.

This clonotype occurred a few times. A junction end diverges from the germline sequence, so it may reflect a read error. This chain links TRBV7-7 with TRBJ2-3, with D possibly TRBD2 on 7 matching bases. The CDR3 loop spans 15 amino acids. CDR1 is SSHAT and CDR2 is FNYEAQ in the germline V gene (reference sequence). Written as DNA, the CDR3 is TGTGCTAGCAGCTCGGACGGGGGGCCGATGTCGACGCAGTATTTT. This translates into CASSSDGGPMSTQYF.

The sample holds a few counts of this clonotype. This chain connects TRBV5-1 to TRBJ2-3, with D unclear. Deletions cut 2 bases from V and 3 bases from J, with 16 bases between. The CDR3 length is 16 residues. Germline V gene data show CDR1 as SGHRS and CDR2 as YFSETQ. CDR3 protein: CASSFGSQLNTDTQYF. CDR3 sequence (DNA): TGCGCCAGCAGCTTTGGATCCCAGCTCAATACAGATACGCAGTATTTT.

This clonotype was recorded at least ten times. V and J are TRBV20-1 and TRBJ2-7; D not resolved. CDR3 length: 11 residues. Germline CDR1 and CDR2: DFQATT and SNEGSKA (reference sequence). Trimming cost V 3 bases and J 7 bases, with 10 bases left between them. CDR3 in DNA: TGCAGTGCTAGGATATCTGAAGAGCAGTACTTC. Translation gives CSARISEEQYF.

This clonotype has only a few counts. The J gene is TRBJ2-1, the V gene TRBV27, with 9 nucleotides matching TRBD2. Germline V gives CDR1 MNHEY, CDR2 SMNVEV (reference sequence). The CDR3 covers 15 residues. The V gene end was trimmed by 3 bases and the J gene end by 8 bases; junction bases not matched to a gene: 8. CDR3 protein: CASSFASSGEDEQFF. DNA for the CDR3: TGTGCCAGCAGTTTTGCGTCTAGCGGGGAGGATGAGCAGTTCTTC.

The V gene is TRBV3-1, the J gene TRBJ2-5; D ambiguous. The J call may be faulty, since TRBJ2-7 better matches the DNA end. Germline loops: CDR1 LGHDT, CDR2 YNNKEL (reference sequence). This CDR3 contains 14 residues. The CDR3 region has the DNA TGTGCCAGCAGCCAAACCCAAGGATGGTACGAGCAGTACTTC. It is translated as CASSQTQGWYEQYF.

This clonotype was counted only a few times. The V call is TRBV29-1, the J call TRBJ2-7, with D tentatively TRBD1 or TRBD2 (5 bases each). V was shortened by 4 bases and J by 3 bases, with 10 bases between the two germline ends. The CDR3 extends over 12 amino acids. The V gene's germline CDR1 is SQVTM and CDR2 ANQGSEA. CDR3 nucleotide sequence: TGCAGCGTTGCAGGGACCCACTACGAGCAGTACTTC. This sequence encodes CSVAGTHYEQYF.

This clonotype appeared a few times. The rearrangement links TRBV12-3 or TRBV12-4 to TRBJ2-5; TRBD1 might be the D (5 bases). This CDR3 has 16 residues. The ends were cut back, 3 bases at V and 2 bases at J, with 16 bases in the middle. The CDR3: CASSFDRGSRQETQYF. The CDR3 bases are TGTGCCAGCAGTTTTGATAGGGGAAGCAGACAAGAGACCCAGTACTTC.

This chain connects TRBV7-9 to TRBJ2-1; D could derive from TRBD1 or TRBD2 (5 bases each). The V end was cut by 3 bases, the J end by 13 bases, with 19 bases between. Germline CDR1 reads SEHNR; CDR2 reads FQNEAQ (reference sequence). This CDR3 has 14 amino acids. The DNA for the CDR3 is TGTGCCAGCAGCTTCCGGGACGTAAAAGAGACCCAGTTCTTC. Translating it yields CASSFRDVKETQFF.

The CDR3 DNA sequence: TGTGCCAGCAGCCCCAGCGGGACTGGTTTTTTGGATACGCAGTATTTT. Residues: CASSPSGTGFLDTQYF. The chain combines TRBV3-1 with TRBJ2-3; TRBD2 matches 7 bases. Trimming took 4 bases from V and 6 from J; bases not matched to a gene: 13. The germline V gene has CDR1 LGHDT and CDR2 YNNKEL (reference sequence). The CDR3 spans 16 residues.

V is TRBV5-1 and J is TRBJ2-5; no definite D call. The ends were cut back, 0 bases at V and 6 bases at J, with 15 bases in the middle. The germline CDR1 and CDR2 sequences are SGHRS and YFSETQ. This CDR3 has 15 residues. CDR3 sequence reads: CASSLVYRTLQTQYF. The CDR3 DNA sequence: TGCGCCAGCAGCTTGGTGTACAGAACCTTGCAGACCCAGTACTTC.

This chain links TRBV3-1 with TRBJ1-1, with a tentative D call TRBD1 (5 bases). CDR3 length equals 13 residues. The V and J ends lost 4 bases and 5 bases respectively, with 11 bases between them. The V gene's germline CDR1 is LGHDT and CDR2 YNNKEL (reference sequence). CDR3 residues: CASSPKGWTEAFF. Written as DNA, the CDR3 is TGTGCCAGCAGCCCAAAGGGGTGGACTGAAGCTTTCTTT.

This clonotype was recorded a few times. This chain connects TRBV5-1 to TRBJ1-1; D is ambiguous. The germline V gene encodes CDR1 SGHRS and CDR2 YFSETQ. The CDR3 runs to 16 residues. Trimming left V 7 bases short and J 0 bases short, with 19 bases between. The chain's CDR3 is CASVGPAIGVNTEAFF. The CDR3 DNA reads TGCGCCAGCGTCGGTCCGGCAATTGGGGTGAACACTGAAGCTTTCTTT.

This clonotype came up once. V and J are TRBV28 and TRBJ1-6; weak D call: TRBD1 (5 bases). Deletions cut 5 bases from V and 9 bases from J, with 14 bases between. This CDR3 is 14 amino acids long. Looked up from germline, CDR1 is MDHEN and CDR2 is SYDVKM. Written as DNA, the CDR3 is TGTGCCAGCAGTCCCCAGGGCCGGGTTTCACCCCTCCACTTT. Translation gives CASSPQGRVSPLHF.

The chain recombines TRBV20-1 with TRBJ2-5, with D perhaps matching TRBD2 (6 bases). Deletions cut 0 bases from V and 3 bases from J, with 14 bases between. Germline V gene lookup returns CDR1 DFQATT and CDR2 SNEGSKA (reference sequence). The CDR3 consists of 15 residues. Here the CDR3 reads CSARDPSVFEETQYF. CDR3 sequence (DNA): TGCAGTGCTAGAGATCCTAGCGTTTTTGAAGAGACCCAGTACTTC.

The chain links TRBV4-1 to TRBJ2-3; tentative D call: TRBD2 (5 bases). Looked up from germline, CDR1 is MGHRA and CDR2 is YSYEKL. The V and J ends lost 2 bases and 6 bases respectively, with 15 bases between them. The CDR3 loop spans 15 amino acids. CDR3: CASSQLPGTQDTQYF. In DNA form, the CDR3 reads TGCGCCAGCAGCCAACTTCCGGGAACTCAGGATACGCAGTATTTT.

This clonotype was seen a few times. In DNA, the CDR3 is TGCAGTGCTACTCAGGATGGCTACACCTTC. It specifies CSATQDGYTF. This chain connects TRBV20-1 to TRBJ1-2; D uncertain. Germline V gene data show CDR1 as DFQATT and CDR2 as SNEGSKA (reference sequence). Trimming took 4 bases from V and 6 from J, leaving 6 bases between them. This CDR3 is built from 10 residues.

The chain links TRBV2 to TRBJ2-1, with D maybe TRBD2 (5 bases). The CDR3 has 15 amino acids. Trimming left V 1 base short and J 6 bases short, with 13 bases between. Germline CDR1 SNHLY, CDR2 FYNNEI. In nucleotides, the CDR3 is TGTGCCAGCAGTGAAGTACCTAGCCGCGGCAATGAGCAGTTCTTC. This codes for CASSEVPSRGNEQFF.

The CDR3 DNA sequence: TGCAGTGCTAGAGATCAGGGGACGGGGAATTCACCCCTCCACTTT. Translation: CSARDQGTGNSPLHF. The J gene is TRBJ1-6, the V gene TRBV20-1, with D perhaps TRBD1 (6 bases). V lost 0 bases and J 7 bases, leaving 13 bases between the germline ends. Per germline, CDR1 DFQATT and CDR2 SNEGSKA (reference sequence). CDR3 length: 15 residues.

This clonotype was picked up a small number of times. The J gene is TRBJ2-7, the V gene TRBV6-1; the match to TRBD2 covers 11 bases. V was pared by 4 bases and J by 3 bases, with 5 bases of the junction left unmatched. The CDR3 has 15 amino acids. CDR1 is MNHNS and CDR2 is SASEGT in the germline V gene. CDR3 DNA sequence: TGTGCCAGCAGTGTTCTAGCGGGAGGTCACTACGAGCAGTACTTC. This gives the protein CASSVLAGGHYEQYF.